These T cell receptor beta chains were read from a single sample in a study of T cell responses to AZD1222 COVID-19 vaccine. Repertoires were generated with immunoSEQ multiplex PCR, while TCRdb's copy carries only in-frame clones and drops some. The sample has over 70,000 clones; roughly 89% are singletons. Here the sequenced sample was peripheral blood, taken 28 days after the second AZD1222 dose. These TCRs come from an adult who received the AZD1222 COVID-19 vaccine. Each CDR3 is given with its conserved first and last residue. The order of the fields is D gene, V gene, clone size, J gene, CDR3 DNA, CDR3 protein. D genes are given only for firm matches. Expanded clones get a size class; other rows say once, few or many, or leave the size out.

.	TRBV30	.	TRBJ1-1	TGTGCCTGGAGGGCAGCAGCAAGGAACACTGAAGCTTTCTTT	CAWRAAARNTEAFF
.	TRBV19	.	TRBJ1-1	TGTGCCAGTACCAAACTAAAAGGGTCCGTGAACACTGAAGCTTTCTTT	CASTKLKGSVNTEAFF
TRBD2	TRBV7-9	.	TRBJ2-1	TGTGCCAGCAATCCATCCGTCGGCGGCGGGAGGCAGTTCTTC	CASNPSVGGGRQFF
TRBD2	TRBV6-6	few	TRBJ2-3	TGTGCCAGCAGTCCCACTAGCGGGAGGGCCTTGGGAGATACGCAGTATTTT	CASSPTSGRALGDTQYF
TRBD1	TRBV19	.	TRBJ2-1	TGTGCCAGTAATGGACAGGGGAGTATGAATGAGCAGTTCTTC	CASNGQGSMNEQFF
TRBD1	TRBV6-2/TRBV6-3	.	TRBJ1-1	TGTGCCAGCAGTTACTCGTCTCTGGACAGGGTAGCTTTCTTT	CASSYSSLDRVAFF
.	TRBV3-1/TRBV3-2	few	TRBJ1-2	TGTGCCAGCCGGGGTGGGAGAGGCTACACCTTC	CASRGGRGYTF
.	TRBV3-1/TRBV3-2	.	TRBJ1-4	TGTGCCAGCAGCCAACAATGGTCTAATGAAAAACTGTTTTTT	CASSQQWSNEKLFF
.	TRBV5-1	.	TRBJ1-2	TGCGCCAGCAGCTTGTCCTCAGGCAGATCGTATGGCTACACCTTC	CASSLSSGRSYGYTF
.	TRBV5-1	.	TRBJ2-3	TGCGCCAGCAGCTTGTCTATTTCAGATACGCAGTATTTT	CASSLSISDTQYF
.	TRBV7-3	.	TRBJ1-6	TGTGCCAGCAGCTTGGCGGGAACGAATTCACCCCTCCACTTT	CASSLAGTNSPLHF
.	TRBV27	.	TRBJ1-6	TGTGCCAGCAGTTTCAGGAATTCACCCCTCCACTTT	CASSFRNSPLHF
TRBD1	TRBV5-1	.	TRBJ2-7	TGCGCCAGCAGTCGAAGGACAGGGACGAGCTCCTACGAGCAGTACTTC	CASSRRTGTSSYEQYF
.	TRBV5-4	.	TRBJ2-3	TGTGCCAGCAGCCGAGGAGGAAGCGGGCCTACAGATACGCAGTATTTT	CASSRGGSGPTDTQYF
.	TRBV7-2	.	TRBJ1-4	TGTGCCAGCAGCTTAGGGCAGGGTAATGAAAAACTGTTTTTT	CASSLGQGNEKLFF
.	TRBV4-3	.	TRBJ1-1	TGCGCCAGCAGCCAGTTACTGAACACTGAAGCTTTCTTT	CASSQLLNTEAFF
TRBD2	TRBV5-1	.	TRBJ2-3	TGCGCCAGCAGCTTGGCGGCTAGCGGGGGTGTCGGTACGCAGTATTTT	CASSLAASGGVGTQYF
TRBD1	TRBV9	.	TRBJ1-1	TGTGCCAGCAGCCGGACAGGATGGGATGAAGCTTTCTTT	CASSRTGWDEAFF
.	TRBV18	few	TRBJ2-7	TGTGCCAGCTCACTCAACAGACCCGACGAGCAGTACTTC	CASSLNRPDEQYF
.	TRBV11-2	.	TRBJ1-1	TGTGCCAGCAGCTTAGGAAGCGCCGTCACTGAAGCTTTCTTT	CASSLGSAVTEAFF
TRBD1	TRBV6-5	medium-sized	TRBJ2-1	TGTGCCAGCAGTTACTCGGAGACAGGGGGAAATGAGCAGTTCTTC	CASSYSETGGNEQFF
.	TRBV7-3	.	TRBJ1-4	TGTGCCAGCAGCCCCAACAGGGCAACTAATGAAAAACTGTTTTTT	CASSPNRATNEKLFF
.	TRBV2	.	TRBJ2-7	TGTGCCAGCAGTGACCGGGGACCCGAAATTGAGCAGTACTTC	CASSDRGPEIEQYF
.	TRBV3-1/TRBV3-2	.	TRBJ1-5	TGTGCCAGCAGCCAAGGCCAGGGTAATCAGCCCCAGCATTTT	CASSQGQGNQPQHF
.	TRBV29-1	once	TRBJ1-2	TGCAGCGGGGACCGGGCCCCCGAGGGCTACACCTTC	CSGDRAPEGYTF
.	TRBV27	.	TRBJ1-2	TGTGCCAGCAGGATGACGGGAGCTAACTATGGCTACACCTTC	CASRMTGANYGYTF
TRBD1	TRBV5-5	.	TRBJ1-1	TGTGCCAGCAACCCGAGGGGGGGGACAGATGCGAACACTGAAGCTTTCTTT	CASNPRGGTDANTEAFF
TRBD1	TRBV11-2	.	TRBJ2-1	TGTGCCAGCAGCTTAGGACAGGGACCGTTCTTC	CASSLGQGPFF
TRBD2	TRBV3-1/TRBV3-2	.	TRBJ2-3	TGTGCCAGCAGCCAAGATCGGGGGGGGGTTTACACAGATACGCAGTATTTT	CASSQDRGGVYTDTQYF
.	TRBV2	.	TRBJ1-1	TGTGCCAGCGACAGGATTATGAACACTGAAGCTTTCTTT	CASDRIMNTEAFF
.	TRBV19	few	TRBJ1-6	TGTGCCAGTAGTATAGGAACGGCAGCGTCACCCCTCCACTTT	CASSIGTAASPLHF
.	TRBV10-3	.	TRBJ1-2	TGTGCCATCAGTGAAGTTGGTCAGGGCCTAAACTATGGCTACACCTTC	CAISEVGQGLNYGYTF
TRBD2	TRBV7-2	.	TRBJ2-1	TGTGCCAGCAGCGCTACTAGCGGGGAGGGTGAGCAGTTCTTC	CASSATSGEGEQFF
.	TRBV27	.	TRBJ2-7	TGTGCCAGCACTCAAAGGTGGGGGCGGAACTACGAGCAGTACTTC	CASTQRWGRNYEQYF
TRBD2	TRBV2	.	TRBJ2-1	TGTGCCAGCAGCATAGCGGGTGGGGCTACGGGTGAGCAGTTCTTC	CASSIAGGATGEQFF
.	TRBV18	.	TRBJ1-4	TGTGCCAGCTCACCGGGGGCTGCTAATGAAAAACTGTTTTTT	CASSPGAANEKLFF
.	TRBV7-8	.	TRBJ2-7	TGTGCCAGCAGCCATCTTAGTAGTGCGGGATACTCCTACGAGCAGTACTTC	CASSHLSSAGYSYEQYF
.	TRBV5-1	.	TRBJ1-2	TGCGCCAGCAGGACCGGGACCTTGGGGTTAACTAACTATGGCTACACCTTC	CASRTGTLGLTNYGYTF
TRBD1	TRBV27	.	TRBJ1-2	TGTGCCAGCAGACCCATGACAGGGGGCAATGGCTACACCTTC	CASRPMTGGNGYTF
.	TRBV6-5	.	TRBJ1-1	TGTGCCAGCAGTCTTCAGGGCCCGAGGACTGAAGCTTTCTTT	CASSLQGPRTEAFF
.	TRBV7-9	.	TRBJ1-2	TGTGCCAGCAGACCGACAGGTGGGGGCTACACCTTC	CASRPTGGGYTF
.	TRBV7-2	.	TRBJ2-6	TGTGCCAGCAGCTTAGTGGGGACGACAAACTCTGGGGCCAACGTCCTGACTTTC	CASSLVGTTNSGANVLTF
.	TRBV27	.	TRBJ1-5	TGTGCCAGCAGTTTCTATAGCAATCAGCCCCAGCATTTT	CASSFYSNQPQHF
.	TRBV27	.	TRBJ2-2	TGTGCCAGCAGTTTACTCGCCTCGTCCGGGGAGCTGTTTTTT	CASSLLASSGELFF
TRBD1	TRBV29-1	.	TRBJ1-4	TGCAGCGTATCGACAGGGATTCTGGAAAAACTGTTTTTT	CSVSTGILEKLFF
.	TRBV12-1	.	TRBJ2-1	TGTGCCAGCAGCACATGGACTAGCGGGGGGGCCTATGAGCAGTTCTTC	CASSTWTSGGAYEQFF
TRBD1	TRBV3-1/TRBV3-2	.	TRBJ1-2	TGTGCCAGCAGCCGGGGACAGTCCTATGGCTACACCTTC	CASSRGQSYGYTF
.	TRBV29-1	.	TRBJ2-3	TGCAGCGTTTACCCCGATACGCAGTATTTT	CSVYPDTQYF
.	TRBV2	.	TRBJ2-5	TGTGCCAGCAGCGCAGAAGAGACCCAGTACTTC	CASSAEETQYF
TRBD1	TRBV7-9	.	TRBJ2-1	TGTGCCATTCCGGACAGGGCCGACTCCTACAATGAGCAGTTCTTC	CAIPDRADSYNEQFF
.	TRBV28	.	TRBJ1-5	TGTGCCAGCAGGCTACAGGGTGGAGGGGGTCAGCCCCAGCATTTT	CASRLQGGGGQPQHF
.	TRBV21-1	.	TRBJ1-3	TGTGCCAGCAGTCAATCGGGAAACACCATATATTTT	CASSQSGNTIYF
TRBD1	TRBV19	.	TRBJ1-5	TGTGCCAGTAGTGCCGGACAGGGTGGCTCGCCCCAGCATTTT	CASSAGQGGSPQHF
.	TRBV2	once	TRBJ1-1	TGTGCCAGCAGTCCGCTTACCTTGAACACTGAAGCTTTCTTT	CASSPLTLNTEAFF